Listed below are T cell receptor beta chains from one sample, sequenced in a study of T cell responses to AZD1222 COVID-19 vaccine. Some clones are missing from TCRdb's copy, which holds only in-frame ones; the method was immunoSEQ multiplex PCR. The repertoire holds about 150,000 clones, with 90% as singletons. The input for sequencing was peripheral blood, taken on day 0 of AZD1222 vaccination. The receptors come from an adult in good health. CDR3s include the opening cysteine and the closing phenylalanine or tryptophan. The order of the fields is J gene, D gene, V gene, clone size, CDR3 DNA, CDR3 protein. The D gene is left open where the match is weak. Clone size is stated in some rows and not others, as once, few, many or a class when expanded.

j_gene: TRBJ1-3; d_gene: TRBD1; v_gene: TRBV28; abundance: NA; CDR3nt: TGTGCCAGCAGTTCACGGACAGGGAAGGTGAACACCATATATTTT; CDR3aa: CASSSRTGKVNTIYF
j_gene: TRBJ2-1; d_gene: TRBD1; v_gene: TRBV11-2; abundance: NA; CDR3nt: TGTGCCAGCAACGCACAGGGGATCTCCAATGAGCAGTTCTTC; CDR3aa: CASNAQGISNEQFF
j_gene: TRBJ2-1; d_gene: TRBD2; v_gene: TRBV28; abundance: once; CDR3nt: TGTGCCAGCAGTTCAAGAGAACCGGGACTAGCAGTATACAATGAGCAGTTCTTC; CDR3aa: CASSSREPGLAVYNEQFF
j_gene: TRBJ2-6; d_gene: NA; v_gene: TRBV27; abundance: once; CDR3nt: TGTGCCAGCAGTCCCCTCGACCAGATACTCTCTGGGGCCAACGTCCTGACTTTC; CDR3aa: CASSPLDQILSGANVLTF
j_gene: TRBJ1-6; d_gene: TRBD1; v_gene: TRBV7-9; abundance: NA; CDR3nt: TGTGCCAGCAGCCAGGACAGGGGGAATTCACCCCTCCACTTT; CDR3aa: CASSQDRGNSPLHF
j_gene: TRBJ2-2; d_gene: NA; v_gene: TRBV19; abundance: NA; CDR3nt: TGTGCCAGTAGTAGAGGACAGCAAACCGGGGAGCTGTTTTTT; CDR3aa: CASSRGQQTGELFF
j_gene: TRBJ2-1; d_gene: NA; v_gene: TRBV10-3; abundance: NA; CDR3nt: TGTGCCATCCGTGGGGCCTACAATGAGCAGTTCTTC; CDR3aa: CAIRGAYNEQFF
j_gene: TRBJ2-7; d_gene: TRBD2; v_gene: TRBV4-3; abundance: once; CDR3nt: TGCGCCAGCAGCCAAACTAGCGGGGCTTACGAGCAGTACTTC; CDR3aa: CASSQTSGAYEQYF
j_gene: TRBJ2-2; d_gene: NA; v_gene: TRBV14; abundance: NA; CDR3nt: TGTGCCAGCAGCCAAGTCAATAGCATCGGGGAGCTGTTTTTT; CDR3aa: CASSQVNSIGELFF
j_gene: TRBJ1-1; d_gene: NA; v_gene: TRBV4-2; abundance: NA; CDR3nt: TGTGCCAGCAGCCAAGTAGCCAGTCGGGGGAGCACTGAAGCTTTCTTT; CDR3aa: CASSQVASRGSTEAFF
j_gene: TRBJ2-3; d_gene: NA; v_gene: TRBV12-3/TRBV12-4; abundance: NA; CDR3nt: TGTGCCAGCAGCTCCTGGGTAAATACGCAGTATTTT; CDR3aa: CASSSWVNTQYF
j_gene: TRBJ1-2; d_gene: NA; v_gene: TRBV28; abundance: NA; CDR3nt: TGTGCCAGCAGTCCCCCGGGAGTCACCTTCTATGGCTACACCTTC; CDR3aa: CASSPPGVTFYGYTF
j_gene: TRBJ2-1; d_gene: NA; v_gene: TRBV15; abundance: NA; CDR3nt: TGTGCCACCAGCAGTGAACTAGTGAGGGAGCAGTTCTTC; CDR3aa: CATSSELVREQFF